The 32 T cell receptor beta chains in this list originate from one sample, sequenced in a study of cytomegalovirus exposure and HLA in healthy donors. The protocol was immunoSEQ multiplex PCR, while the TCRdb copy is restricted to in-frame clones and leaves out a portion. The sample contains more than 200,000 clones, more than 75% of which appear only once. The sample taken for sequencing was PBMCs. These receptors all come from a man between 18 and 35 years old in good health and CMV-seropositive.

This chain uses TRBV7-9 with TRBJ1-1; D gene unclear. CDR3 size: 13 residues. V was pared by 2 bases and J by 0 bases, with 4 bases between. CDR1 is SEHNR and CDR2 is FQNEAQ in the germline V gene (reference sequence). CDR3 residues: CASSLSMNTEAFF. Written as DNA, the CDR3 is TGTGCCAGCAGCTTATCCATGAACACTGAAGCTTTCTTT.

The genes are TRBV5-1 and TRBJ2-1, with 11 bases identical to TRBD1. With V trimmed by 4 bases and J by 6 bases, 3 bases remained unmatched. CDR3 length: 14 residues. Germline V lookup: CDR1 SGHRS, CDR2 YFSETQ. For the CDR3, the DNA is TGCGCCAGCAGCCCAGGACAGGGGGCCAATGAGCAGTTCTTC. This gives the protein CASSPGQGANEQFF.

The chain employs TRBV15 and TRBJ2-7; TRBD1 aligns across 12 bases. J gave up 6 bases and V 5 bases, and 8 bases lay outside the gene matches. This CDR3 has 15 residues. Looked up from germline, CDR1 is LNHNV and CDR2 is YYDKDF (reference sequence). CDR3 residues: CATSEERGQGAEQYF. As DNA, the CDR3 is TGTGCCACCAGCGAAGAACGGGGACAGGGGGCCGAGCAGTACTTC.

In the case of this clone: A much larger clone differs from this one at a single base, so this may be a read error. The gene calls are TRBV5-6 and TRBJ2-6; no clear D gene. This CDR3 spans 15 amino acids. The V end lost 0 bases, the J end lost 0 bases, and 4 bases lay between the germline ends. The germline V gene has CDR1 SGHDT and CDR2 YYEEEE. CDR3 loop: CASSLGASGANVLTF. DNA for the CDR3: TGTGCCAGCAGCTTGGGAGCCTCTGGGGCCAACGTCCTGACTTTC.

The chain joins TRBV28 to TRBJ2-5; TRBD1 agrees at 9 bases. V shed 4 bases, J shed 5 bases, and the junction held 5 bases outside the gene matches. The CDR3 covers 14 residues. Germline-derived CDR1 and CDR2 are MDHEN and SYDVKM. CDR3 amino acids: CASSWDREGETQYF. The CDR3 DNA follows: TGTGCCAGCAGTTGGGACAGGGAGGGTGAGACCCAGTACTTC.

This clone has at least ten counts. The J gene is TRBJ1-1, the V gene TRBV6-5, with a possible D match to TRBD1 (5 bases). CDR1 and CDR2 (germline): MNHEY, SVGAGI. This CDR3 region has 16 residues. V was pared by 2 bases and J by 1 base, with 14 bases between. The CDR3 coding sequence is TGTGCCAGCAGTTACGAAAGGCAGGGCAAGAACACTGAAGCTTTCTTT. Protein product: CASSYERQGKNTEAFF.

This chain joins TRBV2 and TRBJ2-5; D perhaps matches TRBD2 (5 bases). This CDR3 is 17 amino acids long. CDR1 is SNHLY, CDR2 FYNNEI, per germline. V was cut by 2 bases and J by 2 bases, with 18 bases left in between. CDR3 loop: CASSESPPGGRQETQYF. The CDR3 region has the DNA TGTGCCAGCAGTGAATCACCCCCGGGCGGGCGACAAGAGACCCAGTACTTC.

V usage is TRBV6-5 and J usage is TRBJ1-4; no clear D gene. Between the trimmed V and J ends, which lost 5 bases and 8 bases, there was a span of 18 bases. The V gene's germline CDR1 is MNHEY and CDR2 SVGAGI. The CDR3 covers 15 residues. CDR3 sequence: CASSQEGWLGEKLFF. As DNA, the CDR3 is TGTGCCAGCAGTCAGGAGGGATGGTTAGGAGAAAAACTGTTTTTT.

Points on this clone: Germline and junction disagree at one end, which may indicate a read error. This chain links TRBV29-1 with TRBJ2-7; TRBD2 might be the D (6 bases). The CDR3 totals 13 residues. Germline V gene data show CDR1 as SQVTM and CDR2 as ANQGSEA. CDR3 residues: CSAEEEGAYEQYF. CDR3 DNA: TGCAGCGCTGAAGAGGAGGGAGCCTACGAGCAGTACTTC.

This clone was seen a single time. This chain joins TRBV7-2 and TRBJ2-1; 7 bases are a match to TRBD2. The CDR3 totals 16 residues. After removal of 2 bases from V and 6 bases from J, the junction contained 10 bases not matched to a gene. Per germline, CDR1 SGHTA and CDR2 FQGNSA. This CDR3 is CASSLWGGSVINEQFF. The CDR3 region has the DNA TGTGCCAGCAGCTTATGGGGCGGGAGCGTCATCAATGAGCAGTTCTTC. The entire variable domain, with the rest obtained from reference TRBV7-2 and TRBJ2-1, is as follows: GAGVSQSPSNKVTEKGKDVELRCDPISGHTALYWYRQSLGQGLEFLIYFQGNSAPDKSGLPSDRFSAERTGGSVSTLTIQRTQQEDSAVYLCASSLWGGSVINEQFFGPGTRLTVL.

This chain uses TRBV2 with TRBJ2-5, with TRBD2 identical over 12 bases. The V and J ends lost 7 bases and 5 bases, in that order; junction bases with no gene match: 8. The CDR3 extends over 15 amino acids. Germline V gene data show CDR1 as SNHLY and CDR2 as FYNNEI. The CDR3 spells CASKITSGRPETQYF. The CDR3 bases are TGTGCCAGCAAGATTACTAGCGGGAGGCCCGAGACCCAGTACTTC.

This chain joins TRBV5-6 and TRBJ1-4; 7 bases are shared with TRBD1. This CDR3 contains 15 residues. CDR1 and CDR2 from the germline V gene are SGHDT and YYEEEE. The V segment lost 4 bases and the J segment 3 bases; nucleotides outside the gene matches: 6. The CDR3 DNA reads as TGTGCCAGCAGCCGGACAGGCTCAGCTAATGAAAAACTGTTTTTT. It translates to CASSRTGSANEKLFF.

V is TRBV6-5 and J is TRBJ1-1, with D possibly being TRBD1 (5 bases). CDR1 MNHEY and CDR2 SVGAGI come from the germline V gene. This CDR3 is 14 amino acids long. The V and J ends lost 5 bases and 6 bases respectively, with 16 bases between them. CDR3: CASSMGGRFAEAFF. Written as DNA, the CDR3 is TGTGCCAGCAGTATGGGGGGGAGATTTGCTGAAGCTTTCTTT.

The V call is TRBV2, the J call TRBJ2-7; D gene ambiguous. The germline V gene encodes CDR1 SNHLY and CDR2 FYNNEI. This CDR3 contains 13 residues. V gave up 5 bases and J gave up 5 bases, with 13 bases separating them. In nucleotides, the CDR3 is TGTGCCAGCAGTTCCTGGTTAGGGCACGAGCAGTACTTC. Residues: CASSSWLGHEQYF.

Only one count was recorded for this clone. This may come from a read error, since a much larger clone is one base off. The chain joins TRBV27 to TRBJ1-2; 7 bases are shared with TRBD1. J was trimmed by 2 bases and V by 6 bases; bases with no gene match: 3. Germline values: CDR1 MNHEY, CDR2 SMNVEV (reference sequence). The CDR3 is 13 residues long. The CDR3 coding sequence is TGTGCCAGCAGCCCGGGACAGAACTATGGCTACACCTTC. Its translation: CASSPGQNYGYTF.

This clone appeared a single time. V is TRBV15 and J is TRBJ1-2; D perhaps matches TRBD1 (5 bases). The germline V and J ends were trimmed by 3 bases and 7 bases, with 15 bases remaining between them. The CDR3 sequence is 14 residues long. From germline, CDR1 is LNHNV and CDR2 YYDKDF (reference sequence). The CDR3 is CATSREFRVGGYTF. CDR3 nucleotides: TGTGCCACCAGCAGGGAGTTCAGGGTTGGTGGCTACACCTTC.

The rearrangement uses TRBV5-6 and TRBJ2-1; 8 nucleotides align to TRBD2. CDR3 size: 15 residues. CDR1 and CDR2 (germline): SGHDT, YYEEEE. V dropped 3 bases and J dropped 10; count of bases not matched to a gene: 12. CDR3 in amino acids: CASSSLAGLLEEQFF. The CDR3 bases are TGTGCCAGCAGCTCCCTAGCGGGCCTCCTAGAGGAGCAGTTCTTC.

This clone was found once. V is TRBV7-2 and J is TRBJ2-6, with a tentative D call TRBD1 (6 bases). Trimming took 5 bases from V and 1 from J, leaving 12 bases between them. The CDR3 covers 16 residues. Germline lookup yields CDR1 SGHTA and CDR2 FQGNSA. The CDR3: CASSRSGQSGANVLTF. CDR3 sequence (DNA): TGTGCCAGCAGCCGCTCTGGACAGTCTGGGGCCAACGTCCTGACTTTC.

The V and J genes are TRBV28 and TRBJ2-1; D gene ambiguous. Germline V lookup: CDR1 MDHEN, CDR2 SYDVKM. Deletions cut 1 base from V and 9 bases from J, with 7 bases between. CDR3 length: 12 amino acids. CDR3 bases: TGTGCCAGCAGTTTATTACGCGGTGAGCAGTTCTTC. It yields the protein CASSLLRGEQFF.

The rearrangement links TRBV5-1 to TRBJ2-5; D call uncertain. The CDR3 consists of 13 residues. V was cut by 3 bases and J by 1 base, with 7 bases left in between. Looked up from germline, CDR1 is SGHRS and CDR2 is YFSETQ. In DNA form, the CDR3 reads TGCGCCAGCAGCTGGGGTACCCAAGAGACCCAGTACTTC. Its protein product is CASSWGTQETQYF.

This chain connects TRBV7-2 to TRBJ1-5, with D maybe TRBD1 (6 bases). Germline V gene lookup returns CDR1 SGHTA and CDR2 FQGNSA. There are 15 residues in the CDR3. Trimming cost V 1 base and J 4 bases, with 11 bases left between them. This CDR3 reads CASSLETGTNQPQHF. In nucleotides, the CDR3 is TGTGCCAGCAGCTTAGAGACAGGTACAAATCAGCCCCAGCATTTT.

This chain links TRBV20-1 with TRBJ1-2; 7 bases align to TRBD1. The CDR3 has 11 residues. Germline V gene lookup returns CDR1 DFQATT and CDR2 SNEGSKA (reference sequence). V lost 6 bases, J lost 10 bases, and 8 bases stayed unmatched. For the CDR3, the DNA is TGCAGTGCCCCCACTGACAGGGTCTACACCTTC. It encodes CSAPTDRVYTF.

This clone was seen just once. The CDR3 is CASSFRGQYGTDTQYF. CDR3 coding DNA: TGTGCCAGCAGTTTTAGGGGACAGTACGGCACAGATACGCAGTATTTT. This sequence joins TRBV27 and TRBJ2-3, with 7 bases aligning to TRBD1. CDR1 and CDR2 from the germline V gene are MNHEY and SMNVEV (reference sequence). V shed 3 bases, J shed 1 base, and the junction held 7 bases outside the gene matches. The length of the CDR3 is 16 residues.

This clone was detected only once. The V gene is TRBV19, the J gene TRBJ1-1, with D maybe TRBD1 (5 bases). CDR1 is LNHDA, CDR2 SQIVND, per germline (reference sequence). The CDR3 spans 13 residues. The V gene lost 6 bases and the J gene lost 1 base, with 9 bases spanning the gap. CDR3 region: CASRRGWNTEAFF. As DNA, the CDR3 is TGTGCCAGTAGGAGGGGCTGGAACACTGAAGCTTTCTTT.

This chain connects TRBV9 to TRBJ2-7; D perhaps matches TRBD1 (6 bases). Per germline, CDR1 SGDLS and CDR2 YYNGEE. V lost 7 bases to trimming and J lost 6 bases, with 17 bases between them. The CDR3 has 13 amino acids. CDR3 nucleotides: TGTGCCAGCGCACAGGGCCCTAGGTCCGAGCAGTACTTC. This codes for CASAQGPRSEQYF.

CDR3 loop: CASSGRPSGRAREQFF. CDR3 bases: TGTGCCAGCAGCGGGCGGCCTAGCGGGAGGGCAAGGGAGCAGTTCTTC. J is TRBJ2-1 and V is TRBV5-4; TRBD2 agrees at 12 bases. V shed 4 bases, J shed 10 bases, and the junction held 12 bases outside the gene matches. Germline CDR1 SGHNT, CDR2 YYREEE (reference sequence). The CDR3 runs to 16 residues.

V usage is TRBV30 and J usage is TRBJ1-2; 10 nucleotides align to TRBD1. The CDR3 is made up of 18 amino acids. The germline gives CDR1 GTSNPN, CDR2 SVGIG (reference sequence). J lost 8 bases, V lost 4 bases, and 22 bases had no gene match. CDR3 DNA: TGTGCCTGGACCTATCTCCCCGGGACAGGGGACCTGTCGGGAGGCTACACCTTC. The encoded protein is CAWTYLPGTGDLSGGYTF.

This chain joins TRBV5-6 and TRBJ2-3, with 15 bases aligning to TRBD2. This CDR3 spans 17 amino acids. CDR1 is SGHDT, CDR2 YYEEEE, per germline. Trimming removed 4 bases from V and 1 base from J; junction bases left unmatched: 4. For the CDR3, the DNA is TGTGCCAGCAGCCACGGACTAGCGGGAGGGGGCACAGATACGCAGTATTTT. Translated, it gives CASSHGLAGGGTDTQYF.

The rearrangement uses TRBV9 and TRBJ2-7; TRBD2 is a possible D gene (5 bases). Germline V gene sequence: CDR1 SGDLS, CDR2 YYNGEE. The CDR3 runs 14 residues. V lost 0 bases and J 4 bases, leaving 11 bases between the germline ends. CDR3 nucleotides: TGTGCCAGCAGCGTAGCCGGAGCGGAATACGAGCAGTACTTC. It translates to CASSVAGAEYEQYF.

This sequence joins TRBV10-3 and TRBJ2-3, with 7 bases that match TRBD1. V lost 10 bases and J lost 6; bases outside the gene matches: 7. The CDR3 consists of 12 residues. The germline gives CDR1 ENHRY, CDR2 SYGVKD. For the CDR3, the DNA is TGTGCCACCCAACAGGGGCGGGATACGCAGTATTTT. Translating it yields CATQQGRDTQYF.

V and J are TRBV15 and TRBJ2-7; D not certain. The CDR3 has 13 residues. The V end was cut by 0 bases, the J end by 3 bases, with 6 bases between. CDR1 and CDR2 from the germline V gene are LNHNV and YYDKDF (reference sequence). CDR3 DNA: TGTGCCACCAGCAGAGACCTTTACTACGAGCAGTACTTC. Its protein is CATSRDLYYEQYF.

This chain joins TRBV28 and TRBJ1-2, with D unresolved. The CDR3 totals 13 residues. The V and J ends lost 7 bases and 4 bases respectively, with 13 bases between them. Germline values: CDR1 MDHEN, CDR2 SYDVKM. The CDR3 is CASISAGAYGYTF. CDR3 DNA sequence: TGTGCCAGCATCTCTGCTGGTGCCTATGGCTACACCTTC.